This entry is about one T cell receptor (beta chain). Its antigen is not yet known. Base-call qualities are not available, and no considerably larger clone is one nucleotide away. The record originates from a study of shared clonotypes between healthy human individuals (dated by TCRdb to 2020 to 2021). Regarding the research as a whole: The cohort included a few men and a couple of women between 18 and 49 years of age. For each donor, three plates each were used for CD4 naive and CD4 memory, two plates were used for CD8 naive, and one plate was used for CD8 memory. To estimate repertoire size and how much clonotypes are shared between individuals, the study performed deep sequencing of blood TCR repertoires from roughly five healthy adults. Libraries were prepared and TCR repertoires were sequenced by different laboratories using diverse techniques, in order to increase sequencing depth and limit assay-specific biases. Between about 0.85 and 9.5 billion PBMCs per donor were obtained by leukapheresis.

CDR1 and CDR2 were assigned from the germline V gene as MGHRA and YSYEKL. V is pared back by 1 base and J by 2 bases, with 11 bases lying between the germline termini. Its CDR3 holds 15 amino acids, cysteine through phenylalanine. Just CDR3 DNA is preserved here, 45 bases in frame from base 1. Overall results and qualifications from the work: Sampling was restricted to blood, and TCR repertoires in tissues likely differ from the TCR repertoires found in blood. Compared with non-shared clonotypes, the clonotypes found in all four sorted-subset donors had higher generation probabilities. When several donors were compared, the shared fraction of clonotypes was around 5% for naive CD4, approximately 3.3% for naive CD8, 2% to 2.5% for memory CD4, and 0.4% for memory CD8. Because the study included a small number of donors, the genetic and exposure-history diversity represented was limited. Naive subsets generally had larger estimated clonotype richness than memory subsets. Pairwise subsampling led to the expectation that sequencing depth would affect the degree of clonotype sharing among donors. Rarefaction of sorted-subset datasets indicated incomplete sequencing despite the large sequencing depth.

Using the deep immunoSEQ assay, multiplex PCR amplified TCR CDR3 regions from genomic DNA. Genomic DNA extracted from each cell subset was distributed evenly over all wells of several immunoSEQ 96-well plates, and each plate served as one replicate. For sorted subsets, approximately 190 ng of genomic DNA, equivalent to around 30,000 T cell genomes, went into each replicate PCR. Purified libraries were measured with a Qubit 3.0 fluorometer, size-checked on a Bioanalyzer 2100, and measured again with the KAPA Library Quantification kit. A separate single-read 150-cycle Illumina NextSeq 550 flow cell was used to sequence each immunoSEQ 96-well plate. In the source study's methods: The immunoSEQ output contained only junctional sequences without quality scores, so filtering could not match that applied to full-length reads. Sequences were annotated with PyIR, a Python wrapper for IgBLAST v1.9, and V/J genes and CDR3 were assigned using IMGT germline references. Any read was removed if the V/J assignment was weak (E-value above 1e-6), the CDR3 was missing, or the read contained stop codons, out-of-frame junctions, or ambiguous translated residues. V3J clonotypes were defined as sequences sharing the same inferred V gene, J gene, and CDR3 amino acid sequence. The percentage overlap between two repertoires was calculated by dividing the number of shared unique clonotypes by the size of the smaller repertoire. RTK rarefaction, the Chao1 estimator, and Recon v2.1 estimates of unobserved clonotypes were used to assess repertoire richness. Generation probabilities were computed with OLGA for all TCRbeta clonotypes obtained by the gDNA method from four donors. Drawn from immuneACCESS, this table holds only the in-frame rearrangements with V and J called that TCRdb kept. Clones are partly lost; checked studies trace under half to an unresolved V gene and leave the rest unexplained. V, J and clone size reflect that table, while D and trimming were determined from the DNA. The sample table shows about 2 million clones, and approximately 94% are seen once. The leading ten clones occupy 1% to 1.5% of the sample.

CD8 naive samples were CD45RO-negative cells positively selected for CCR7, giving a CD45RA+CCR7+ population that excluded TemRA cells. The donors were healthy, HIV-negative adults with no recently reported acute infections or vaccinations. Only Caucasian adults living in Nashville, Tennessee, USA were represented among the donors. After blood collection by leukapheresis, PBMCs were isolated using Ficoll-Histopaque density gradient centrifugation and then cryopreserved in the vapor phase of liquid nitrogen. Analytical flow cytometry was used to check the purity and quantity of every magnetically sorted T cell population. Each sorted fraction had its genomic DNA isolated and then quantified by UV absorbance on a Nanodrop 2000c.

Sequencing was done on a sample of naive CD8+ T cells sorted from blood. The sample's cell subset or site, from its label and the paper: CD45RA+CCR7+. The V and J segments used are TRBV4-1 and TRBJ1-2; the D segment could be TRBD1, given 6 matching bases. The sequence derives from a man between 18 and 35 years old in good health. CDR3 region: CASSQVVGQNYGYTF. The DNA sequence is given as TGCGCCAGCAGCCAAGTAGTAGGACAGAACTATGGCTACACCTTC.